This T cell receptor (beta chain) came from a study of Ad26.COV2.S vaccination and SARS-CoV-2 variants. Overall study: Intramuscularly, Ad26.COV2.S was given either once or twice, 56 days apart.

Libraries were prepared by immunoSEQ multiplex PCR; TCRdb keeps only in-frame clonotypes and omits some of them. The sample holds more than 300,000 clones, approximately 86% seen once. Study-level results: Those who received the vaccine showed greater spike-specific TCR breadth than those given placebo.

The V gene's germline CDR1 is KGHSH and CDR2 LQKENI. V lost 0 bases and J lost 6, with 15 bases in between. This CDR3 has 16 residues. The sample's treatment: around 19 received Ad26.COV2.S at low or high dose, single or two shots; a few received placebo; per-sample allocation not given. Specimens were obtained on day 63 following the first vaccine or placebo injection. At a Boston site, the person donating was an adult of 18-55 years. This clone appeared a few times. Its target is unknown. The chain joins TRBV18 to TRBJ2-1; a possible D gene is TRBD2 (6 bases). This material consisted of peripheral blood, taken in a trial of Ad26.COV2.S vaccine versus placebo. The source is a person between 18 and 60 years old who received the Ad26.COV2.S COVID-19 vaccine or a placebo. In DNA, the CDR3 is TGTGCCAGCTCACCACCGTTCCGGGACTCTTCCAATGAGCAGTTCTTC. Translation gives CASSPPFRDSSNEQFF.